The present T cell receptor (beta chain) was sequenced within a study of shared clonotypes between healthy human individuals (dated by TCRdb to the early 2020s). Context from the whole study: The cohort included three men and a couple of women between 18 and 49 years of age. To estimate repertoire size and how much clonotypes are shared between individuals, the study performed deep sequencing of blood TCR repertoires from a few healthy adults. Different laboratories and diverse techniques were used to prepare libraries and sequence TCR repertoires, to increase sequencing depth and limit assay-specific biases. Each donor's leukapheresis produced roughly between roughly 0.85 and 10 billion PBMCs.

The donors were healthy, HIV-negative adults with no recently reported acute infections or vaccinations. Every donor was a Caucasian adult living in Nashville, Tennessee, USA. For unsorted samples, tens of millions of PBMCs were counted, and genomic DNA was extracted using the QIAamp DNA Blood Mini kit. Blood was obtained by leukapheresis, after which PBMCs were separated by Ficoll-Histopaque density gradient centrifugation and cryopreserved in liquid nitrogen vapor phase. Points on this clone: Its antigen specificity is not known. The input lacks base qualities; no much larger clone sits a single base away.

TCR CDR3 regions were amplified from genomic DNA by multiplex PCR using the deep immunoSEQ assay. Extracted genomic DNA from each cell subset was distributed evenly across all wells of several immunoSEQ 96-well plates, and each plate was treated as a replicate. For unsorted PBMC, each replicate PCR was loaded with 250 to 300 ng genomic DNA, equivalent to 30,000 or so T cell genomes. Unsorted PBMC genomic DNA was sequenced across ten immunoSEQ deep assay plates. The purified libraries were quantified using a Qubit 3.0 fluorometer, sized with a Bioanalyzer 2100, and then quantified again using the KAPA Library Quantification kit. Each immunoSEQ 96-well plate was sequenced on its own single-read 150-cycle Illumina NextSeq 550 flow cell. From the authors' description of their analysis: Because the immunoSEQ output included only junctional sequences and no quality scores, the filtering could not be the same as the filtering used for full-length reads. Sequences were annotated with PyIR, a Python wrapper for IgBLAST v1.9, using IMGT germline references to assign V/J genes and CDR3. Any read was removed if the V/J assignment was weak (E-value above 1e-6), the CDR3 was missing, or the read contained stop codons, out-of-frame junctions, or ambiguous translated residues. A V3J clonotype was defined by an identical inferred V gene, J gene, and CDR3 amino acid sequence. The percentage overlap between two repertoires was calculated by dividing the number of shared unique clonotypes by the size of the smaller repertoire. RTK rarefaction, the Chao1 estimator, and Recon v2.1 estimates of unobserved clonotypes were used to assess repertoire richness. TCRdb limited this immuneACCESS table to in-frame rearrangements with V and J called. A share of clones is missing; checked studies link under half to unresolved V genes, and the rest is unexplained. The V and J calls and the clone size are those of that table, but D and trimming were determined from the DNA. Across this sample there are fewer than 600,000 clones, with more than 65% seen only once. The ten most abundant clones make up 10% to 15% of the sample.

The CDR3 sequence holds 15 residues, the cysteine and phenylalanine included. Only the CDR3 DNA stays, 45 bases, in frame from base 1. CDR1 and CDR2 are read off the germline V gene as LGHNA and YNFKEQ. V lost 0 bases and J lost 7 bases, and the count of bases not matched to a germline gene is 5. Points the paper makes about the study in general: Sampling was restricted to blood, and TCR repertoires in tissue are likely to differ from TCR repertoires in blood. The small number of donors limited the genetic and exposure-history diversity represented. Based on pairwise subsampling, the degree of clonotype sharing among donors was expected to be affected by sequencing depth.

The clonotype was recovered from a woman in her thirties or forties in good health. Some clones in this sample may be carry-over from other donors' samples. The sample taken for sequencing was PBMCs. The V gene is TRBV4-2 and the J gene is TRBJ2-2, with TRBD2 identical over 7 junction bases. The CDR3 region: CASSQDYSGGGELFF. The sequence in DNA is TGTGCCAGCAGCCAAGATTATTCGGGAGGCGGGGAGCTGTTTTTT.